This TCR beta chain was sequenced in a study of blood T cell repertoires in COVID-19. Overall study: T cells, B-cell-depleted T cells, or PBMCs supplied cDNA or gDNA.

Those enrolled in Seattle joined during active infection and were followed longitudinally afterward. This table comes from immunoSEQ multiplex PCR, and its TCRdb copy is limited to in-frame clones, with some not included. The profile covers 450,000 or so clones, with about 89% appearing a single time and 1.5% to 1.7% taken by the ten largest. Sequenced: peripheral blood. The receptor was isolated from a woman aged 40 to 50 with COVID-19, enrolled during active disease.

CDR3 coding DNA: TGCGCCAGCAGCTCGGACAGGCGGCGCTACACCTTC. Its protein product is CASSSDRRRYTF. V usage is TRBV5-1 and J usage is TRBJ1-2; 7 nucleotides agree with TRBD1. Trimming removed 3 bases from V and 9 bases from J; junction bases left unmatched: 5. Per the germline V gene, CDR1 is SGHRS and CDR2 is YFSETQ. This CDR3 spans 12 amino acids.